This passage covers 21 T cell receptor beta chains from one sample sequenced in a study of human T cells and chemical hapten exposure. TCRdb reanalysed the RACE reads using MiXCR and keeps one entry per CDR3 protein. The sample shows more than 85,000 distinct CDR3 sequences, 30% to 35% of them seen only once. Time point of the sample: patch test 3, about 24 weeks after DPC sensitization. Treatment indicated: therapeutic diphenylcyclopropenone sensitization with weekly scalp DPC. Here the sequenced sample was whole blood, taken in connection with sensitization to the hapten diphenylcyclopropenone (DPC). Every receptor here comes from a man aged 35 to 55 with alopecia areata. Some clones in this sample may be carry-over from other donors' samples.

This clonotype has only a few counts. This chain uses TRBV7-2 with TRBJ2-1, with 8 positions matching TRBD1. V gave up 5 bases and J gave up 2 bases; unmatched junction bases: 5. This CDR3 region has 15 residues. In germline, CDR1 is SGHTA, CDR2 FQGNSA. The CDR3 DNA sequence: TGTGCCAGCAGCCTCGACAGGGGAACCTACAATGAGCAGTTCTTC. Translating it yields CASSLDRGTYNEQFF.

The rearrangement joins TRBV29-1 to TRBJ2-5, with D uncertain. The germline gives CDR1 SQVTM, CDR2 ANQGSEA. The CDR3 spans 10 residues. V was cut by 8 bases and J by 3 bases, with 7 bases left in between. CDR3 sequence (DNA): TGCAGCCTATCTAAAGAGACCCAGTACTTC. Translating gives CSLSKETQYF.

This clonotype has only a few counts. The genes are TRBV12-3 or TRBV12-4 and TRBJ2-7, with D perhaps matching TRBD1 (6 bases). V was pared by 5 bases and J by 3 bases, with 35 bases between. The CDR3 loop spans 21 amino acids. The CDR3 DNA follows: TGTGCCAGCAGTGTGAGACAGGTCATGAACCATGGCGCTTTCGCCCTCTACGAGCAGTACGTC. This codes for CASSVRQVMNHGAFALYEQYV.

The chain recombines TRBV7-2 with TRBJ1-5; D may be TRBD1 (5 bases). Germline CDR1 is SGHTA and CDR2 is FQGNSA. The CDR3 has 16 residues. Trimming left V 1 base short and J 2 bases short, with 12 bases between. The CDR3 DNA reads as TGTGCCAGCAGCTTAGTGGGGCGCAGGGGCAATCAGCCCCAGCATTTT. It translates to CASSLVGRRGNQPQHF.

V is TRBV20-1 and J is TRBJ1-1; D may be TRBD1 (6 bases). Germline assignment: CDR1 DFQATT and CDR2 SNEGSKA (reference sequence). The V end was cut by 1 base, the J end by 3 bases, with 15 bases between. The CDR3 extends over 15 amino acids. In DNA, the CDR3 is TGCAGTGCTAGAGTAACAGGGCGATCGCACACTGAAGCTTTCTTT. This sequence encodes CSARVTGRSHTEAFF.

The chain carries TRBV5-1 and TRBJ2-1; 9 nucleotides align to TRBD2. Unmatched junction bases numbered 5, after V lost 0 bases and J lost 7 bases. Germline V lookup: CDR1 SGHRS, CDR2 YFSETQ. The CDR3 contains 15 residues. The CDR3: CASSLASGNGNEQFF. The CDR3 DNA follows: TGCGCCAGCAGCTTGGCTAGCGGGAACGGGAATGAGCAGTTCTTC.

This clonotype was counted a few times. The CDR3 is CASSQRLAGVGTDTQYF. The CDR3, as DNA: TGTGCCAGCAGTCAAAGACTAGCGGGAGTTGGCACAGATACGCAGTATTTT. This rearrangement joins TRBV28 to TRBJ2-3; 12 bases are a match to TRBD2. Germline V gives CDR1 MDHEN, CDR2 SYDVKM. After removal of 5 bases from V and 1 base from J, the junction contained 7 bases not matched to a gene. CDR3 length: 17 amino acids.

Here the CDR3 reads CASSDGLGTDTQYF. The CDR3 nucleotides read TGTGCCAGCAGTGATGGACTAGGCACAGATACGCAGTATTTT. This chain uses TRBV6-1 with TRBJ2-3; 7 bases are shared with TRBD2. Per germline, CDR1 MNHNS and CDR2 SASEGT. The length of the CDR3 is 14 residues. Losses at the gene ends were 3 bases for V and 1 base for J; bases not matched to a gene: 1.

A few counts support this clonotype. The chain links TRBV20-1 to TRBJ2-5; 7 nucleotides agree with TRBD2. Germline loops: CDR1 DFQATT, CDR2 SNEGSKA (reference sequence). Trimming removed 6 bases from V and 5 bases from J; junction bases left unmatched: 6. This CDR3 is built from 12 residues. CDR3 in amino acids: CSAWTRRETQYF. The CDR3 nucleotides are TGCAGTGCCTGGACTAGACGGGAGACCCAGTACTTC.

Here the CDR3 DNA reads TGCAGCGTTACAGGGGTAGGAAACACTGAAGCTTTCTTT. The encoded protein is CSVTGVGNTEAFF. The chain couples TRBV29-1 to TRBJ1-1; 7 bases fit TRBD1. Losses at the gene ends were 5 bases for V and 2 bases for J; bases not matched to a gene: 5. The CDR3 loop spans 13 amino acids. Germline assignment: CDR1 SQVTM and CDR2 ANQGSEA.

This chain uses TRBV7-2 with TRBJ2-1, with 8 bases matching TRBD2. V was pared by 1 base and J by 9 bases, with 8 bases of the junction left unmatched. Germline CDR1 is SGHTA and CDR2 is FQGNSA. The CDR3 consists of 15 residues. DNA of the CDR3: TGTGCCAGCAGCTTAGAGGGACTAGTAGGACCTGAGCAGTTCTTC. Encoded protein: CASSLEGLVGPEQFF.

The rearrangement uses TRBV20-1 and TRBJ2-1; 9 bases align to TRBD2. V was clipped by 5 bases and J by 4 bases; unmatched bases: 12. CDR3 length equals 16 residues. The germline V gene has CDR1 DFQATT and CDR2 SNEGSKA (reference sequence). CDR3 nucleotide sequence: TGCAGTGCTCTCTTACGGGCTAGCGGGATTTACAATGAGCAGTTCTTC. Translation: CSALLRASGIYNEQFF.

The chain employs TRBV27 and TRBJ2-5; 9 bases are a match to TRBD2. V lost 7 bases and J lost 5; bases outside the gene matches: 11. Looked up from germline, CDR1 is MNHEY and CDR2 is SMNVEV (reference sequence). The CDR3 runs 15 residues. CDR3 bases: TGTGCCAGCACCCGGATTTTAGCGGGAGTGGAGACCCAGTACTTC. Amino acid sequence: CASTRILAGVETQYF.

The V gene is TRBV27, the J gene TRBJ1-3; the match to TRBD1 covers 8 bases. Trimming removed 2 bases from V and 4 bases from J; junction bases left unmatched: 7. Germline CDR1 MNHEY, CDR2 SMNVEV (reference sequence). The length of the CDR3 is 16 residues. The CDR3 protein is CASSLAGQGIGNTIYF. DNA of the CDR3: TGTGCCAGCAGTTTAGCCGGACAGGGAATCGGAAACACCATATATTTT.

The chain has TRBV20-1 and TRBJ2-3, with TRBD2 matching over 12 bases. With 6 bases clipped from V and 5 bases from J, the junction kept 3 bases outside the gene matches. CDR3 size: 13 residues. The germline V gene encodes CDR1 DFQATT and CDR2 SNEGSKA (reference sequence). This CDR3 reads CSALAGGGDTQYF. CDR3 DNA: TGCAGTGCCCTAGCGGGAGGGGGAGATACGCAGTATTTT.

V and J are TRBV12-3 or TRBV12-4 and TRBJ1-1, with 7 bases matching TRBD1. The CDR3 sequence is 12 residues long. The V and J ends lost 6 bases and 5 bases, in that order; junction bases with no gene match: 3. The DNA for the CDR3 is TGTGCCAGCAGATCACAGGGGACTGAAGCTTTCTTT. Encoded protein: CASRSQGTEAFF.

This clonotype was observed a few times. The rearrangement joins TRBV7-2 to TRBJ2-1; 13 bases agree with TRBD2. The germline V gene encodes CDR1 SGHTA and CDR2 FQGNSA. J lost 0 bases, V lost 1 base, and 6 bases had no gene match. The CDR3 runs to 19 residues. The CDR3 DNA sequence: TGTGCCAGCAGCTTAGGACTAGCGGGAGGTATTTCCTCCTACAATGAGCAGTTCTTC. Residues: CASSLGLAGGISSYNEQFF.

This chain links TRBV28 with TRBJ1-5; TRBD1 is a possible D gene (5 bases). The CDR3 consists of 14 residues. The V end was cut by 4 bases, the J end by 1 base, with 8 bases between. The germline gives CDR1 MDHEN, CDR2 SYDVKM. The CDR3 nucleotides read TGTGCCAGCAGTTACGGGGGGAGCAATCAGCCCCAGCATTTT. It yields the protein CASSYGGSNQPQHF.

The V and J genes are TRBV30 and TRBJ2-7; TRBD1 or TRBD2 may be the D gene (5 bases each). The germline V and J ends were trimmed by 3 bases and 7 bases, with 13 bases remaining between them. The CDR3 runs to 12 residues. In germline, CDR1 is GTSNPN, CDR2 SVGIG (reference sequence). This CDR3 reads CAWSAGREEQYF. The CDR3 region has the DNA TGTGCCTGGAGCGCGGGCAGGGAAGAGCAGTACTTC.

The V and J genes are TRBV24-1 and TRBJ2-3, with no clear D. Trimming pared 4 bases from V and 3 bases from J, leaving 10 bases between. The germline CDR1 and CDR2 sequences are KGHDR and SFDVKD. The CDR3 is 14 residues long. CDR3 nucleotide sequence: TGTGCCACCAGTGAAGCTAGGTTAACAGATACGCAGTATTTT. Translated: CATSEARLTDTQYF.

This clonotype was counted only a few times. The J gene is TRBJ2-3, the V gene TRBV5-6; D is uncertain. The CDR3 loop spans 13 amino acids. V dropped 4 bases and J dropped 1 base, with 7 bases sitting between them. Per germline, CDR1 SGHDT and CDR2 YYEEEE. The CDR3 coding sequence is TGTGCCAGCAGCGGACGGCGCACAGATACGCAGTATTTT. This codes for CASSGRRTDTQYF.